The rows below give T cell receptor beta chains drawn from one sample of a study of blood T cell repertoires in COVID-19. The data were produced by immunoSEQ multiplex PCR, yet TCRdb's version contains in-frame clones alone and is incomplete. The sample includes tens of thousands of clones, just over 85% seen only once; the top ten take about 4.3%. The source material was peripheral blood. The origin of the receptors is a man between 60 and 75 years old with acute or convalescent COVID-19. The CDR3 runs from the conserved cysteine through the conserved F or W. Not every row has a clone size; where given, it reads once, few, many or a size class.

clone_size	v_call	cdr3_length	j_call	cdr3_aa
NA	TRBV5-4	15	TRBJ2-1	CASSGGTSAYNEQFF
NA	TRBV9	14	TRBJ1-3	CASSARGSGNTIYF
NA	TRBV6-5	16	TRBJ2-5	CASSYSPGPARETQYF
NA	TRBV19	21	TRBJ2-1	CASSTGMREWGLSGSYNEQFF
NA	TRBV6-1	15	TRBJ2-1	CASSEETRRGNEQFF
NA	TRBV4-1	15	TRBJ1-5	CASSQGRGGGQPQHF
NA	TRBV18	16	TRBJ1-5	CASSPRAQGGNQPQHF
NA	TRBV6-1	15	TRBJ2-2	CASSEARYYTGELFF
once	TRBV5-1	15	TRBJ2-7	CASSLRLAGAYEQYF
NA	TRBV11-2	17	TRBJ2-3	CASRSPGLSTSTDTQYF
NA	TRBV28	11	TRBJ1-2	CASSLMRGYTF
NA	TRBV6-6	16	TRBJ2-5	CASSSRRQGALETQYF
NA	TRBV28	15	TRBJ1-5	CASQSVRYSNQPQHF
once	TRBV20-1	16	TRBJ2-7	CSASPGPSAGSYEQYF
NA	TRBV27	14	TRBJ1-5	CASSRGTGNQPQHF
NA	TRBV18	16	TRBJ2-3	CASSPRTSGSTDTQYF
NA	TRBV28	15	TRBJ1-5	CASSSISGSNQPQHF
NA	TRBV15	16	TRBJ2-5	CATSSRTSGYKETQYF
NA	TRBV15	15	TRBJ2-7	CATSMGGRSTYEQYF
NA	TRBV3-1/TRBV3-2	13	TRBJ1-1	CASSQDWRAEAFF
NA	TRBV5-4	15	TRBJ2-2	CASNEEPSWTGELFF
medium-sized	TRBV27	14	TRBJ1-5	CASSPDSPNQPQHF
NA	TRBV2	14	TRBJ1-6	CASSEGGGNSPLHF
NA	TRBV5-3	17	TRBJ1-2	CARSLDVGTAEGGGYTF
once	TRBV29-1	12	TRBJ2-7	CSARASSYEQYF
NA	TRBV5-4	14	TRBJ2-1	CASSSGTSGNEQFF
NA	TRBV29-1	13	TRBJ2-5	CSVPDWRRGTQYF
NA	TRBV6-1	14	TRBJ2-1	CASSELTSKNEQFF
NA	TRBV5-6	16	TRBJ2-3	CASSLAVAGVIDTQYF
NA	TRBV10-3	11	TRBJ2-1	CAISAGIGQFF
NA	TRBV27	15	TRBJ1-1	CASSLLYRGNTEAFF
NA	TRBV28	15	TRBJ2-7	CASSFVTEALAGQYF
NA	TRBV5-1	15	TRBJ2-1	CASSLGVADYNEQFF
medium-sized	TRBV19	15	TRBJ2-1	CASSPRGGTVNEQFF
NA	TRBV7-9	15	TRBJ2-1	CASSLIAGVYNEQFF
NA	TRBV19	16	TRBJ2-4	CASSTRGTGGSDIQYF
NA	TRBV19	13	TRBJ1-2	CASSRTRGYGYTF
NA	TRBV29-1	13	TRBJ1-2	CSVEEDRGYGYTF
once	TRBV2	12	TRBJ2-5	CASKGGRETQYF
few	TRBV29-1	15	TRBJ2-6	CSVTSGNSGANVLTF
NA	TRBV5-1	15	TRBJ2-1	CASSLAGTGGNEQFF
once	TRBV10-1	13	TRBJ1-4	CASSEGTDEKLFF
NA	TRBV19	16	TRBJ2-2	CASSIQPGLITGELFF